A single sample gave rise to the 9 T cell receptor beta chains below, sequenced in a study of cytomegalovirus exposure and HLA in healthy donors. PCR involved 60 Vbeta and 13 Jbeta primers. Clones were sequenced by immunoSEQ multiplex PCR, and TCRdb holds only the in-frame ones, with some missing. The sample lists 200,000 or so clones; 70% to 90% were seen once. The sequenced sample consisted of PBMCs. These receptors came from a woman aged 18-29 years in good health and CMV-seropositive.

The chain joins TRBV9 to TRBJ1-1; a weak D match, TRBD1 (5 bases). Germline V gene sequence: CDR1 SGDLS, CDR2 YYNGEE. V lost 0 bases and J 2 bases, leaving 17 bases between the germline ends. CDR3 length: 17 amino acids. Here the CDR3 DNA reads TGTGCCAGCAGCGTAGTTGGGGGGTACGGTCTAAACACTGAAGCTTTCTTT. Translation: CASSVVGGYGLNTEAFF.

This clone was detected only once. The rearrangement uses TRBV11-1 and TRBJ2-7, with D maybe TRBD1 (6 bases). Per germline, CDR1 SGHAT and CDR2 FQDESV (reference sequence). This CDR3 has 14 amino acids. V gave up 5 bases and J gave up 7 bases, with 18 bases separating them. CDR3 protein: CASSLTGAGVEQYF. In nucleotides, the CDR3 is TGTGCCAGCAGCCTGACCGGGGCAGGGGTGGAGCAGTACTTC.

The chain carries TRBV30 and TRBJ1-3, with D perhaps TRBD1 (6 bases). Germline values: CDR1 GTSNPN, CDR2 SVGIG (reference sequence). V was trimmed by 5 bases and J by 4 bases, leaving 15 bases between them. The length of the CDR3 is 14 residues. The CDR3 protein is CAWATGFGGNTIYF. CDR3 bases: TGTGCCTGGGCCACAGGGTTTGGGGGAAACACCATATATTTT.

The chain links TRBV6-1 to TRBJ1-3; D is possibly TRBD1 (5 bases). Germline CDR1 MNHNS, CDR2 SASEGT. The CDR3 extends over 12 amino acids. Trimming took 2 bases from V and 8 from J, leaving 7 bases between them. As DNA, the CDR3 is TGTGCCAGCAGTGAACAGGGCCACACCATATATTTT. Protein product: CASSEQGHTIYF.

This clone was detected only a few times. The sample contains more than one DNA sequence encoding this CDR3. This chain connects TRBV9 to TRBJ2-2; 9 positions agree with TRBD2. V lost 2 bases, J lost 2 bases, and 1 base stayed unmatched. Looked up from germline, CDR1 is SGDLS and CDR2 is YYNGEE. The CDR3 length is 15 residues. CDR3 sequence (DNA): TGTGCCAGCAGCGTTAGCGGGGGAAACACCGGGGAGCTGTTTTTT. Its protein product is CASSVSGGNTGELFF.

The rearrangement uses TRBV19 and TRBJ2-2, with no clear D. V lost 10 bases, J lost 3 bases, and 9 bases lay in between. The length of the CDR3 is 12 residues. CDR1 is LNHDA and CDR2 is SQIVND in the germline V gene (reference sequence). The CDR3 reads CATTLDTGELFF. The CDR3 nucleotides read TGTGCCACTACTTTGGACACCGGGGAGCTGTTTTTT.

The V gene is TRBV27, the J gene TRBJ2-1; 8 bases line up with TRBD2. This CDR3 is 16 amino acids long. Germline CDR1 MNHEY, CDR2 SMNVEV (reference sequence). After removal of 3 bases from V and 2 bases from J, the junction contained 6 bases not matched to a gene. The CDR3 loop is CASSFYSGEPYNEQFF. The DNA of the CDR3 is TGTGCCAGCAGTTTCTATAGCGGGGAACCCTACAATGAGCAGTTCTTC.

This clone has only a few counts. The chain is built from TRBV2 and TRBJ1-2; 7 bases are a match to TRBD1. J was trimmed by 4 bases and V by 7 bases; bases with no gene match: 9. The CDR3 length is 14 residues. The germline V gene encodes CDR1 SNHLY and CDR2 FYNNEI. CDR3 in amino acids: CASTLRTGVYGYTF. As DNA, the CDR3 is TGTGCCAGCACGCTGAGGACAGGAGTCTATGGCTACACCTTC.

The rearrangement joins TRBV4-1 to TRBJ2-7, with D possibly matching TRBD2 (5 bases). V lost 0 bases and J lost 3, with 15 bases in between. Germline values: CDR1 MGHRA, CDR2 YSYEKL. The CDR3 runs to 16 residues. DNA for the CDR3: TGCGCCAGCAGCCAAGACCCTAGCTCCGCCGGCTACGAGCAGTACTTC. It codes for CASSQDPSSAGYEQYF.